In this sample, the clone carrying this T cell receptor beta chain turned up a few times. The antigen is unknown. Overall study findings and caveats: Tumor Tregs overlapped most with tumor, then blood, naive CD4+ cells.

Semi-nested PCR with Nested Universal Primer A followed constant-region reverse priming of full-length variable regions. TCRdb re-called the 5' RACE reads with MiXCR, one entry per CDR3 protein. The table records more than 4,500 distinct CDR3 sequences, around a third of them present only once. Germline V gives CDR1 PRHDT, CDR2 FYEKMQ (reference sequence). This CDR3 region has 15 residues. V was clipped by 2 bases and J by 6 bases; unmatched bases: 5. The receptor comes from a female donor with breast cancer. Sequencing was performed on naive CD4+ T cells sorted from a lymph node. The subset denotes: naive CD4+ T cells, CD4+CD45RA+CD25-. The chain uses TRBV13 and TRBJ2-3; 10 nucleotides agree with TRBD1. As DNA, the CDR3 is TGTGCCAGCAGCTTATCCGGGACAGGGGTTGATACGCAGTATTTT. This translates into CASSLSGTGVDTQYF.